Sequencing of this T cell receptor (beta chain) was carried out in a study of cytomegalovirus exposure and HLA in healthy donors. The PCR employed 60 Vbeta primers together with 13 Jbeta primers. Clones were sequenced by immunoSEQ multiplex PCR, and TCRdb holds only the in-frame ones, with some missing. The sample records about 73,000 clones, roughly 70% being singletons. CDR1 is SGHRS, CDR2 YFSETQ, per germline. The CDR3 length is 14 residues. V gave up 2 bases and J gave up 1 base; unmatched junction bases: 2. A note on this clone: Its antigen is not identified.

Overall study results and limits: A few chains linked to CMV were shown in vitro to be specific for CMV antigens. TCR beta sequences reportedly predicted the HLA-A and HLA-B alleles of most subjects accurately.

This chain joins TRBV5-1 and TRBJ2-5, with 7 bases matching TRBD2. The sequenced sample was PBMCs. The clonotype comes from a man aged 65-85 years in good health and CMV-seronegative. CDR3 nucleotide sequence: TGCGCCAGCAGCTTTTCTAGCGGCCAAGAGACCCAGTACTTC. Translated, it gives CASSFSSGQETQYF.